The T cell receptor beta chain under discussion was sequenced for a study of cytomegalovirus exposure and HLA in healthy donors. Overall study findings and caveats: No immune exposure information besides CMV serostatus was available. Presence/absence analyses assumed roughly uniform sequencing depth across donors, which may not hold.

This CDR3 has 15 residues. V shed 2 bases and J 5 bases; nucleotides not matched to a gene: 6. The germline V gene has CDR1 MNHEY and CDR2 SMNVEV (reference sequence). A remark on this clone: Antigen: not known.

It was with 60 Vbeta and 13 Jbeta primers that the PCR ran. Data came from immunoSEQ multiplex PCR; TCRdb stores just in-frame clones and leaves some out. The sample carries about 180,000 clones, more than 75% recorded once. This chain joins TRBV27 and TRBJ2-7; 10 positions match TRBD2. The sample consisted of PBMCs. This sequence was found in a woman in her thirties in good health and CMV-seropositive. CDR3 amino acids: CASSLSSSGGDEQYF. The CDR3 DNA reads TGTGCCAGCAGTTTAAGCTCTAGCGGGGGCGACGAGCAGTACTTC.